This note documents a single T cell receptor beta chain sequence. In the study's own analysis: Amplifying reference gene primers gave estimates of nucleated cell counts. Profiling relied on immunoSEQ multiplex PCR, and the TCRdb table lists in-frame clones only, not all of them. The DNA gave D and trimming, while V, J and clone size come from that table. The data show roughly 160,000 clones, with 82% seen just once and approximately 10% held by the top ten. The data were taken from a study of blood T cell repertoires in COVID-19. Whole-study context: Samples taken during acute and convalescent COVID-19 were collected in the United States, Italy and Spain. In each case, the material was cDNA or gDNA derived from T cells, B-cell-depleted T cells, or PBMCs.

The V gene end was trimmed by 4 bases and the J gene end by 2 bases; junction bases not matched to a gene: 7. This CDR3 has 15 residues. The germline gives CDR1 MNHEY, CDR2 SVGAGI. This chain uses TRBV6-5 with TRBJ1-1; 7 bases line up with TRBD1. The sequenced material came from peripheral blood. The receptor was derived from a woman over 75 with active or convalescent COVID-19. CDR3 sequence reads: CASSSRDSRNTEAFF. In DNA form, the CDR3 reads TGTGCCAGCAGTTCCCGGGACAGCAGAAACACTGAAGCTTTCTTT.